A selection of T cell receptor beta chains follows, all from one sample in a study of blood T cell repertoires in COVID-19. Generated by immunoSEQ multiplex PCR, the TCRdb table keeps only in-frame clones and is missing some. The sample carries 110,000 to 150,000 clones, about nine tenths recorded once. The sample taken for sequencing was PBMCs or T cells enriched from blood (not recorded which). The receptor set was obtained from a man aged 45-65 years who had recovered from COVID-19. Both conserved end residues are part of each CDR3. D genes are given only for firm matches. Clone size appears in some rows only: once, few, many, or a class for an expanded clone.

cdr3_length clone_size j_call v_call d_call cdr3_aa cdr3_nt
18 few TRBJ2-6 TRBV5-6 NA CASSRYVGASSGANVLTF TGTGCCAGCAGCCGATATGTGGGGGCATCCAGTGGGGCCAACGTCCTGACTTTC
15 NA TRBJ2-5 TRBV5-4 TRBD1 CASSPGTGGRETQYF TGTGCCAGCAGCCCCGGGACAGGGGGTAGAGAGACCCAGTACTTC
15 once TRBJ1-6 TRBV6-4 NA CASSDSNQGNSPLHF TGTGCCAGCAGTGACTCGAACCAGGGGAATTCACCCCTCCACTTT
16 NA TRBJ2-3 TRBV24-1 NA CATSDLRFPSTDTQYF TGTGCCACCAGTGATTTGCGGTTCCCCTCCACAGATACGCAGTATTTT
14 NA TRBJ1-1 TRBV18 NA CASSPSAGRTEAFF TGTGCCAGCTCACCATCCGCAGGGCGCACTGAAGCTTTCTTT
14 once TRBJ1-4 TRBV7-2 NA CASSKGGAREKLFF TGTGCCAGCAGTAAAGGCGGGGCCAGGGAAAAACTGTTTTTT
15 NA TRBJ1-2 TRBV7-9 TRBD1 CASSPLTGTGEGYTF TGTGCCAGCAGCCCCTTAACCGGGACAGGGGAAGGCTACACCTTC
14 few TRBJ2-2 TRBV15 NA CATSRAHYTGELFF TGTGCCACCAGCAGAGCACATTACACCGGGGAGCTGTTTTTT
16 NA TRBJ1-4 TRBV2 NA CASSEFAPGLNEKLFF TGTGCCAGCAGTGAATTTGCGCCAGGCCTTAATGAAAAACTGTTTTTT
17 few TRBJ1-6 TRBV5-4 NA CASSLARGNLGNSPLHF TGTGCCAGCAGCTTGGCCAGGGGAAACCTAGGGAATTCACCCCTCCACTTT
16 NA TRBJ1-5 TRBV2 NA CASSARGSRSNQPQHF TGTGCCAGCAGTGCGCGGGGGTCACGGAGCAATCAGCCCCAGCATTTT
14 once TRBJ2-1 TRBV5-4 TRBD1 CASSPGQGRNEQFF TGTGCCAGCAGCCCGGGACAGGGGAGGAATGAGCAGTTCTTC
14 NA TRBJ1-6 TRBV7-2 TRBD1 CASSFPGGDSPLHF TGTGCCAGCAGCTTCCCAGGGGGCGATTCACCCCTCCACTTT